This entry lists 32 T cell receptor beta chains sequenced from one sample in a study of cytomegalovirus exposure and HLA in healthy donors. Researchers ran the PCR with 60 Vbeta and 13 Jbeta primers. Only in-frame clones appear in the TCRdb table, and some are missing; sequencing was by immunoSEQ multiplex PCR. The sample includes over 100,000 clones, around 8.5% seen only once; the top ten take 5% to 6%. The sequencing input was PBMCs. The receptors derive from a man aged 35-49 years in good health and CMV-seronegative.

This chain connects TRBV4-3 to TRBJ1-3; no firm D call. Trimming stripped 5 bases from V and 0 bases from J, with 11 bases between. This CDR3 region has 15 residues. Germline V lookup: CDR1 LGHNA, CDR2 YSLEER. CDR3 coding DNA: TGCGCCAGCAGCGCGGCGCGGAGCTCTGGAAACACCATATATTTT. Its translation is CASSAARSSGNTIYF.

The gene calls are TRBV7-2 and TRBJ2-7, with 8 bases that match TRBD1. CDR3 length equals 18 residues. J was trimmed by 0 bases and V by 1 base; bases with no gene match: 11. Germline V CDR1 and CDR2: SGHTA, FQGNSA. The CDR3 loop reads CASSLVGARTGNSYEQYF. The CDR3 DNA follows: TGTGCCAGCAGCTTAGTGGGGGCCCGGACAGGGAACTCCTACGAGCAGTACTTC.

For the CDR3, the DNA is TGTGCCAGCAGCGCAGCCGGGGACGGGGAGCTGTTTTTT. It is translated as CASSAAGDGELFF. This sequence joins TRBV7-7 and TRBJ2-2; possible D gene TRBD2, 5 bases. The CDR3 sequence is 13 residues long. The germline CDR1 and CDR2 sequences are SSHAT and FNYEAQ (reference sequence). V dropped 5 bases and J dropped 7 bases, with 11 bases sitting between them. Looking up the rest from reference TRBV7-7 and TRBJ2-2 gives the full variable domain: GAGVSQSPRYKVTKRGQDVTLRCDPISSHATLYWYQQALGQGPEFLTYFNYEAQPDKSGLPSDRFSAERPEGSISTLTIQRTEQRDSAMYRCASSAAGDGELFFGEGSRLTVL.

This clone was recorded a few times. The rearrangement links TRBV30 to TRBJ1-1; TRBD1 aligns across 9 bases. The germline V gene has CDR1 GTSNPN and CDR2 SVGIG (reference sequence). The V gene end was trimmed by 5 bases and the J gene end by 3 bases; junction bases not matched to a gene: 10. This CDR3 region has 15 residues. This CDR3 reads CAWVPGQGLYTEAFF. Written as DNA, the CDR3 is TGTGCCTGGGTCCCGGGACAGGGTTTGTACACTGAAGCTTTCTTT.

This clone was counted between two and nine times. This chain joins TRBV7-9 and TRBJ1-5, with 9 bases lining up with TRBD1. Trimming removed 4 bases from V and 4 bases from J; junction bases left unmatched: 2. Looked up from germline, CDR1 is SEHNR and CDR2 is FQNEAQ (reference sequence). CDR3 length: 14 amino acids. The CDR3 coding sequence is TGTGCCAGCAGCTGGGGGACAGGGAATCAGCCCCAGCATTTT. This sequence encodes CASSWGTGNQPQHF.

This chain links TRBV5-1 with TRBJ2-1; the match to TRBD2 covers 11 bases. This CDR3 is built from 15 residues. Trimming cost V 2 bases and J 2 bases; bases outside gene matches: 0. Germline V gene lookup returns CDR1 SGHRS and CDR2 YFSETQ. The CDR3 loop reads CASSLLAGAYNEQFF. The DNA of the CDR3 is TGCGCCAGCAGCTTACTAGCGGGGGCCTACAATGAGCAGTTCTTC.

This clone turned up a few times. The chain links TRBV7-8 to TRBJ2-7; no clear D gene. V lost 3 bases to trimming and J lost 7 bases, with 19 bases between them. The germline V gene encodes CDR1 SGHVS and CDR2 FQNEAQ. There are 15 residues in the CDR3. The CDR3 DNA sequence: TGTGCCAGCAGCTTTAGTAGCCAGCACCTAGGAGAGCAGTACTTC. The encoded protein is CASSFSSQHLGEQYF.

This clone came up a few times. J is TRBJ2-1 and V is TRBV29-1; D might be TRBD2 (6 bases). CDR3 length: 18 residues. Germline V gives CDR1 SQVTM, CDR2 ANQGSEA. V lost 1 base and J lost 5, with 24 bases in between. The CDR3 region is CSVEVALRGITWDNEQFF. In DNA, the CDR3 is TGCAGCGTTGAAGTTGCTCTGCGGGGTATAACTTGGGACAATGAGCAGTTCTTC.

The chain recombines TRBV18 with TRBJ1-5, with D perhaps TRBD1 (6 bases). CDR3 length equals 16 residues. Trimming removed 3 bases at V and 0 bases at J, with 12 bases between. Germline assignment: CDR1 KGHSH and CDR2 LQKENI. CDR3 nucleotide sequence: TGTGCCAGCTCACCGGGGGGGACACCTAGCAATCAGCCCCAGCATTTT. Translated: CASSPGGTPSNQPQHF. Full variable domain (remainder filled in from reference TRBV18 and TRBJ1-5): NAGVMQNPRHLVRRRGQEARLRCSPMKGHSHVYWYRQLPEEGLKFMVYLQKENIIDESGMPKERFSAEFPKEGPSILRIQQVVRGDSAAYFCASSPGGTPSNQPQHFGDGTRLSIL.

The J gene is TRBJ1-6, the V gene TRBV28, with 7 bases that match TRBD1. CDR1 is MDHEN, CDR2 SYDVKM, per germline. The CDR3 runs to 13 residues. J gave up 10 bases and V 6 bases, and 6 bases lay outside the gene matches. The DNA of the CDR3 is TGTGCCAGCAGGACAGGGTTGGGGTCACCCCTCCACTTT. The encoded protein is CASRTGLGSPLHF.

The chain uses TRBV10-3 and TRBJ2-5, with D perhaps TRBD2 (6 bases). The germline V gene encodes CDR1 ENHRY and CDR2 SYGVKD. V was cut by 3 bases and J by 7 bases, with 15 bases left in between. This CDR3 has 14 amino acids. The CDR3 sequence: CAISDNRMGGTQYF. Written as DNA, the CDR3 is TGTGCCATCAGTGACAACAGGATGGGGGGGACCCAGTACTTC.

V usage is TRBV27 and J usage is TRBJ2-3, with 10 bases fitting TRBD2. This CDR3 contains 15 residues. J gave up 8 bases and V 2 bases, and 7 bases lay outside the gene matches. Germline CDR1 MNHEY, CDR2 SMNVEV (reference sequence). The CDR3 DNA reads as TGTGCCAGCAGTTTAGGAGCGGGGGGGCTCACTACGCAGTATTTT. Its translation is CASSLGAGGLTTQYF.

This chain joins TRBV10-3 and TRBJ2-3; TRBD2 matches 16 bases. The V gene's germline CDR1 is ENHRY and CDR2 SYGVKD. Trimming cost V 6 bases and J 2 bases; bases outside gene matches: 17. This CDR3 is 21 amino acids long. The DNA for the CDR3 is TGTGCCATCAGGCAGAACCCCCAGGGACTAGCGGGGGGGAATTACACAGATACGCAGTATTTT. Translating gives CAIRQNPQGLAGGNYTDTQYF.

CDR3 nucleotides: TGTGCCAGTAGCCGGGAAAAACTGTTTTTT. This codes for CASSREKLFF. The rearrangement uses TRBV19 and TRBJ1-4, with D hard to call. The CDR3 runs 10 residues. Germline V gene sequence: CDR1 LNHDA, CDR2 SQIVND (reference sequence). Trimming pared 6 bases from V and 8 bases from J, leaving 4 bases between.

V usage is TRBV4-3 and J usage is TRBJ2-5, with D tentatively TRBD2 (5 bases). The CDR3 loop spans 16 amino acids. The ends were cut back, 2 bases at V and 2 bases at J, with 15 bases in the middle. Per germline, CDR1 LGHNA and CDR2 YSLEER. This CDR3 reads CASSQSGGFSQETQYF. The CDR3 DNA follows: TGCGCCAGCAGCCAAAGCGGTGGATTTTCGCAAGAGACCCAGTACTTC.

The sample holds a few counts of this clone. This chain joins TRBV6-6 and TRBJ1-3; D is unclear. The CDR3 sequence is 14 residues long. Trimming took off 5 bases at V and 2 bases at J, with 10 bases between the two ends. Germline V gene data show CDR1 as MNHNY and CDR2 as SVGAGI (reference sequence). The CDR3 protein is CASSMEGAGNTIYF. The CDR3 nucleotides are TGTGCCAGCAGTATGGAGGGAGCTGGAAACACCATATATTTT.

This clone was recorded a few times. The chain uses TRBV11-1 and TRBJ2-7; weak D call: TRBD2 (5 bases). V lost 1 base and J 0 bases, leaving 10 bases between the germline ends. CDR3 length equals 15 residues. The germline V gene encodes CDR1 SGHAT and CDR2 FQDESV (reference sequence). The DNA for the CDR3 is TGTGCCAGCAGCTTAGGTACGGGGTCCTCCTACGAGCAGTACTTC. It yields the protein CASSLGTGSSYEQYF.

This clone was seen more than once but under ten times. The chain is built from TRBV28 and TRBJ1-1, with 9 nucleotides matching TRBD1. Germline V gene data show CDR1 as MDHEN and CDR2 as SYDVKM. V gave up 5 bases and J gave up 3 bases; unmatched junction bases: 1. The length of the CDR3 is 13 residues. The CDR3 DNA is TGTGCCAGCAGTGACAGGGGGGACACTGAAGCTTTCTTT. It yields the protein CASSDRGDTEAFF.

This chain connects TRBV6-1 to TRBJ2-7; 7 bases fit TRBD1. CDR1 MNHNS and CDR2 SASEGT come from the germline V gene. This CDR3 has 15 residues. V dropped 3 bases and J dropped 3; count of bases not matched to a gene: 8. The CDR3 sequence is CASSEDRSFGYEQYF. CDR3 coding DNA: TGTGCCAGCAGTGAGGACAGGTCATTTGGCTACGAGCAGTACTTC.

This clone was found a few times. The V call is TRBV10-1, the J call TRBJ1-1, with D unclear. CDR3 length equals 14 residues. Germline loops: CDR1 WNHNN, CDR2 SYGVQD (reference sequence). Trimming removed 2 bases from V and 1 base from J, with 8 bases in between. In DNA, the CDR3 is TGCGCCAGCAGTGAGGGAACGGGGAACACTGAAGCTTTCTTT. Its protein product is CASSEGTGNTEAFF.

This clone was seen a few times. The rearrangement joins TRBV5-4 to TRBJ2-7; 14 bases agree with TRBD2. The CDR3 extends over 13 amino acids. V lost 8 bases to trimming and J lost 5 bases; unmatched junction nucleotides: 3. Per germline, CDR1 SGHNT and CDR2 YYREEE (reference sequence). The CDR3 nucleotides are TGTGCCAGTCAGACTAGCGGGGGGGACGAGCAGTACTTC. It codes for CASQTSGGDEQYF.

This clone has only a few counts. J is TRBJ1-1 and V is TRBV16; D perhaps matches TRBD1 (5 bases). The CDR3 has 13 amino acids. CDR1 is KGHSY and CDR2 is FQNENV in the germline V gene. V was cut by 3 bases and J by 0 bases, with 5 bases left in between. CDR3 amino acids: CASSQGLNTEAFF. CDR3 bases: TGTGCCAGCAGCCAGGGGCTGAACACTGAAGCTTTCTTT.

The chain combines TRBV19 with TRBJ1-4; D gene uncertain. CDR3 size: 15 residues. The germline gives CDR1 LNHDA, CDR2 SQIVND (reference sequence). V was shortened by 5 bases and J by 5 bases, with 15 bases between the two germline ends. The CDR3 DNA is TGTGCCAGTAGTCCCCGACGGGTTGGAAATGAAAAACTGTTTTTT. It encodes CASSPRRVGNEKLFF.

There are a few counts of this clone. V is TRBV4-3 and J is TRBJ2-2; D is possibly TRBD2 (5 bases). Per the germline V gene, CDR1 is LGHNA and CDR2 is YSLEER. V was trimmed by 3 bases and J by 2 bases, leaving 13 bases between them. The CDR3 is 16 residues long. The CDR3 loop is CASSQFGGPNTGELFF. The CDR3 DNA reads TGCGCCAGCAGCCAGTTCGGCGGGCCTAACACCGGGGAGCTGTTTTTT.

The chain couples TRBV6-6 to TRBJ2-5, with D unclear. V was clipped by 1 base and J by 3 bases, with 12 bases between them. The CDR3 has 15 residues. Germline V gene sequence: CDR1 MNHNY, CDR2 SVGAGI (reference sequence). CDR3: CASSYYKYTEETQYF. As DNA, the CDR3 is TGTGCCAGCAGTTACTATAAGTACACCGAAGAGACCCAGTACTTC.

This clone was seen more than once but under ten times. V gene TRBV9 combines with J gene TRBJ1-6; D perhaps matches TRBD1 (6 bases). V gave up 0 bases and J gave up 10 bases, with 11 bases separating them. CDR1 SGDLS and CDR2 YYNGEE come from the germline V gene. The CDR3 length is 14 residues. The CDR3 sequence is CASSVGGGGSPLHF. Here the CDR3 DNA reads TGTGCCAGCAGCGTAGGTGGGGGCGGCTCACCCCTCCACTTT.

The chain couples TRBV28 to TRBJ1-1; D not resolved. Trimming removed 2 bases from V and 1 base from J, with 14 bases in between. Germline values: CDR1 MDHEN, CDR2 SYDVKM. The CDR3 runs to 16 residues. The CDR3 coding sequence is TGTGCCAGCAGTTTAGAACCCATTGGCGGGAACACTGAAGCTTTCTTT. Its protein product is CASSLEPIGGNTEAFF. The entire variable domain, with the rest obtained from reference TRBV28 and TRBJ1-1, is as follows: DVKVTQSSRYLVKRTGEKVFLECVQDMDHENMFWYRQDPGLGLRLIYFSYDVKMKEKGDIPEGYSVSREKKERFSLILESASTNQTSMYLCASSLEPIGGNTEAFFGQGTRLTVV.

This clone was seen just once. This chain joins TRBV5-1 and TRBJ2-3, with D possibly being TRBD2 (7 bases). The CDR3 has 15 residues. V shed 1 base and J shed 3 bases, with 12 bases lying between them. The germline gives CDR1 SGHRS, CDR2 YFSETQ. The chain's CDR3 is CASSLLQGGTDTQYF. The DNA for the CDR3 is TGCGCCAGCAGCTTGTTACAGGGAGGGACAGATACGCAGTATTTT.

The chain is built from TRBV5-4 and TRBJ2-7, with D possibly TRBD1 on 6 matching bases. Trimming left V 5 bases short and J 2 bases short, with 14 bases between. This CDR3 has 14 residues. Germline V CDR1 and CDR2: SGHNT, YYREEE (reference sequence). CDR3 coding DNA: TGTGCCAGCAGTTCCCGGACAGATCCCTACGAGCAGTACTTC. This translates into CASSSRTDPYEQYF.

The V and J genes are TRBV7-6 and TRBJ1-1; no firm D call. The ends were cut back, 4 bases at V and 1 base at J, with 19 bases in the middle. Germline CDR1 reads SGHVS; CDR2 reads FNYEAQ. The CDR3 sequence is 17 residues long. The CDR3 sequence: CASSSPYSGEANTEAFF. The CDR3 nucleotides are TGTGCCAGCAGCTCACCCTATTCCGGGGAGGCGAACACTGAAGCTTTCTTT.

The V gene is TRBV6-1, the J gene TRBJ2-2, with 7 bases aligning to TRBD1. There are 15 residues in the CDR3. V lost 3 bases to trimming and J lost 5 bases; unmatched junction nucleotides: 6. Germline V gives CDR1 MNHNS, CDR2 SASEGT. The CDR3 DNA reads as TGTGCCAGCAGTGACGGGACAGTACCTACCGGGGAGCTGTTTTTT. Protein sequence: CASSDGTVPTGELFF.

This chain joins TRBV6-6 and TRBJ2-1; TRBD2 matches at 13 bases. The CDR3 loop spans 14 amino acids. J lost 8 bases, V lost 6 bases, and 4 bases had no gene match. Germline loops: CDR1 MNHNY, CDR2 SVGAGI (reference sequence). This chain's CDR3 is CASRILAGGYEQFF. The CDR3 DNA reads as TGTGCCAGCAGGATACTAGCGGGGGGGTATGAGCAGTTCTTC.